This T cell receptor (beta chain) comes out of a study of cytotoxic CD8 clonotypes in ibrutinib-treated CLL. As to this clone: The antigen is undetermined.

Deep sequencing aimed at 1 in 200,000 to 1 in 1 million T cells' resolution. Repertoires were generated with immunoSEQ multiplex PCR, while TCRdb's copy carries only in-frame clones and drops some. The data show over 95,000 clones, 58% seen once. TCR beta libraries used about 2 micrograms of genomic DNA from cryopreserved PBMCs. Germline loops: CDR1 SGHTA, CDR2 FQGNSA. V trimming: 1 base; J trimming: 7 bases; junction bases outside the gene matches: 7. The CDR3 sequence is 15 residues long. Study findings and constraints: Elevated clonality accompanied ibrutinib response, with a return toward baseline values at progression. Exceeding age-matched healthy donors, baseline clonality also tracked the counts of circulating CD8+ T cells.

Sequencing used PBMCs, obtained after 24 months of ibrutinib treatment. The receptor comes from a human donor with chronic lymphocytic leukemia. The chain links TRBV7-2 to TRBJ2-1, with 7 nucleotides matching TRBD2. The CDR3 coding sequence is TGTGCCAGCAGCTTAGTTCTTCTAGCGGCAAATGAGCAGTTCTTC. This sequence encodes CASSLVLLAANEQFF.